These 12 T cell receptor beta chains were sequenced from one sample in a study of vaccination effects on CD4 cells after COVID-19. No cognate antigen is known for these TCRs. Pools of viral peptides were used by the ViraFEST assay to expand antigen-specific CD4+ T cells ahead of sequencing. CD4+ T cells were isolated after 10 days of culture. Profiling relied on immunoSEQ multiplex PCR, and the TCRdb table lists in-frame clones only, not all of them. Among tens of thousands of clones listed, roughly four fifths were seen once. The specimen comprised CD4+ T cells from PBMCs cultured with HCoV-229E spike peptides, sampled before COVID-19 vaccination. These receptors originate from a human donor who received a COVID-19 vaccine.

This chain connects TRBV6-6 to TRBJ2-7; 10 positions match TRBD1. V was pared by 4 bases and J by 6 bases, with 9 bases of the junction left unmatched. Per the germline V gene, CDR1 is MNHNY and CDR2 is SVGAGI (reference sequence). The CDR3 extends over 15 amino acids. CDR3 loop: CASSSNRQGAGEQYV. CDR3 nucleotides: TGTGCCAGCAGTTCAAACCGACAGGGGGCAGGCGAGCAGTACGTC.

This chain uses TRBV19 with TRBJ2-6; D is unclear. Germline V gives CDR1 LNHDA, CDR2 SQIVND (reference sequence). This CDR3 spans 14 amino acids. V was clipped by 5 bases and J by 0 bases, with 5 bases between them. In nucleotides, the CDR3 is TGTGCCAGTAGTCTGCGCTCTGGGGCCAACGTCCTGACTTTC. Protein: CASSLRSGANVLTF.

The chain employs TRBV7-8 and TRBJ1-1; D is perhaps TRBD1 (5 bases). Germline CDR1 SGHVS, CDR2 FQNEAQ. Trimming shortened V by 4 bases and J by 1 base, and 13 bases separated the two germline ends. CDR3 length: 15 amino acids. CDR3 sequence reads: CASSWAGPQNTEAFF. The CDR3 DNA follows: TGTGCCAGCAGCTGGGCGGGACCACAGAACACTGAAGCTTTCTTT.

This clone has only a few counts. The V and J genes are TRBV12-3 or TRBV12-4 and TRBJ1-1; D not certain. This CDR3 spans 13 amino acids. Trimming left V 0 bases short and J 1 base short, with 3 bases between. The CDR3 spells CASSLAGNTEAFF. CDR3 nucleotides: TGTGCCAGCAGTTTAGCGGGGAACACTGAAGCTTTCTTT.

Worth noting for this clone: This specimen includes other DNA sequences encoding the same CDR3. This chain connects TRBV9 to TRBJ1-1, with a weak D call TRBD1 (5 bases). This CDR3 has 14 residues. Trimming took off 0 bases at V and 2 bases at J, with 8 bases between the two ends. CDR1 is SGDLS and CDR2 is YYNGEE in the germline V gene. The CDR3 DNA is TGTGCCAGCAGCGTAGCAGGGTTAAACACTGAAGCTTTCTTT. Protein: CASSVAGLNTEAFF.

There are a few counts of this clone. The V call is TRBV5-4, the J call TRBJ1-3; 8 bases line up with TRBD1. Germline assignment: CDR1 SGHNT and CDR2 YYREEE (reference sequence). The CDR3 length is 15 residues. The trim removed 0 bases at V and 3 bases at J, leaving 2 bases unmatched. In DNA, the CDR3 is TGTGCCAGCAGCTTGGTGGGGACAGGTGGAAACACCATATATTTT. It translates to CASSLVGTGGNTIYF.

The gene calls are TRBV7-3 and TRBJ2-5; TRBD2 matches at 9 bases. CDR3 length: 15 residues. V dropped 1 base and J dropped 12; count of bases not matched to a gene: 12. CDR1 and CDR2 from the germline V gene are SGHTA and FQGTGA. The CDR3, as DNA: TGTGCCAGCAGCTTAATGAGTAGCGGGGGCCTCCCAAAGTACTTC. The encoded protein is CASSLMSSGGLPKYF.

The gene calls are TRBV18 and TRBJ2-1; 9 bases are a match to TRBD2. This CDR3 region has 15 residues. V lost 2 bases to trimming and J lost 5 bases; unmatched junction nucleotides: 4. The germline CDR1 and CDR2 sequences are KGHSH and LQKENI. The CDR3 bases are TGTGCCAGCTCACCAATAAGCGGGGGGAACAATGAGCAGTTCTTC. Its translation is CASSPISGGNNEQFF.

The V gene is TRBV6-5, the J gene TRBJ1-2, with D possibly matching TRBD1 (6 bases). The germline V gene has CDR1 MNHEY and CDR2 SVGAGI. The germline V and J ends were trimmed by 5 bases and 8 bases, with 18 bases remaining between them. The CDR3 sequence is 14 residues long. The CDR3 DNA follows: TGTGCCAGCAGTAGCCGGGACAAAACGTTAGGCTACACCTTC. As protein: CASSSRDKTLGYTF.

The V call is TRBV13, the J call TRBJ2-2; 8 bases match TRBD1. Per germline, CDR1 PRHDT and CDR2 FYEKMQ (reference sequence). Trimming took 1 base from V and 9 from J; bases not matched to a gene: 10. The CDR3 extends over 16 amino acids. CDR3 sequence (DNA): TGTGCCAGCAGCTTAGATCGTACAGGGGGTTTCCGGGAGCTGTTTTTT. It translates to CASSLDRTGGFRELFF.

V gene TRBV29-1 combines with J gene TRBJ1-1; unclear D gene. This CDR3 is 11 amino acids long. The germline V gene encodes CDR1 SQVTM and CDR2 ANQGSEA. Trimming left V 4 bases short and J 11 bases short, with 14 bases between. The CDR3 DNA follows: TGCAGCGTTGGTGGTAGCGCGGGGGCTTTCTTT. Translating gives CSVGGSAGAFF.

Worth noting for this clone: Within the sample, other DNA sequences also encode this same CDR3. In nucleotides, the CDR3 is TGCGCCAGCAGCCCAGGGGGTGGGGAGACCCAGTACTTC. Amino acids: CASSPGGGETQYF. The rearrangement joins TRBV5-1 to TRBJ2-5, with TRBD1 matching 7 bases. Unmatched junction bases numbered 5, after V lost 4 bases and J lost 5 bases. The CDR3 is made up of 13 amino acids. The germline CDR1 and CDR2 sequences are SGHRS and YFSETQ.